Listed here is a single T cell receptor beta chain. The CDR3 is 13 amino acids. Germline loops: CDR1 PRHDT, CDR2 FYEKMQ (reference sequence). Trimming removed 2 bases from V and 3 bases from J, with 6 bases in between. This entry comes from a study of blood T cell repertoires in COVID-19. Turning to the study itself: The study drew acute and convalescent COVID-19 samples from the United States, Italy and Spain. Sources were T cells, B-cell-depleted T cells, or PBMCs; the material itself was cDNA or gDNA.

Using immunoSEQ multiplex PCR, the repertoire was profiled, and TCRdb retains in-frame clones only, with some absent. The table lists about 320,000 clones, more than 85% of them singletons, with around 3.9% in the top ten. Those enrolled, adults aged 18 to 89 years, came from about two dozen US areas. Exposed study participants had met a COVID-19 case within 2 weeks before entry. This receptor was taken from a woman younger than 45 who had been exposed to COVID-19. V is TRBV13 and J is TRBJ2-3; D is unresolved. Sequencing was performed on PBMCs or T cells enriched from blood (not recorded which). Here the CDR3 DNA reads TGTGCCAGCAGCTTACGAGGTACAGATACGCAGTATTTT. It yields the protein CASSLRGTDTQYF.